This TCR beta chain emerged from a study of blood T cell repertoires in COVID-19 (dated by TCRdb to 2020 to 2021). Notes on the research overall: The collaborator samples originated in the United States, Italy and Spain and spanned the acute and convalescent phases of COVID-19. The repertoires were released in a freely available public database meant as a resource for research on the immune response to SARS-CoV-2. The prospective study material was composed of cDNA or gDNA derived from T cells, B-cell-depleted T cells, or PBMCs. Samples came from the ongoing ImmuneRACE study (first 160 participants) plus 1,254 subjects from 6 global collaborators. A de-identified subject ID, COVID-19 status, age in years and sex were almost always included in the sample metadata. HLA class I and class II types, where available, came from metadata supplied by the sample provider rather than from assay-based typing. The dataset comprised deeply sampled blood TCRbeta repertoires from subjects exposed to, actively infected with, or recovered from COVID-19.

Notes on this clone: Its antigen specificity is not known. No qualities accompany the bases; no much larger clone lies one base away.

TCRbeta CDR3 regions were amplified from genomic DNA using the immunoSEQ Assay, a bias-controlled multiplex PCR. The published analysis was carried out like this. The number of nucleated cells in each sample was estimated from the amplification of reference gene primers within the assay. To quantify the absolute abundance of each unique TCRbeta CDR3 rearrangement, sequence reads were collapsed and filtered. Productive Simpson clonality was computed per sample as the square root of Simpson's diversity index over productive rearrangements. TCRdb retrieved this table from immuneACCESS and kept in-frame rearrangements only. Not all clones are present; in checked studies, unresolved V genes account for under half, and no reason is known for the remainder. For V, J and clone size, that table is used; D and trimming come from the DNA. The sample has 100,000 or so clones on record, roughly 81% of them singletons. Of the sample, 8% to 9.5% is held by the ten largest clones.

Whole blood was collected in K2EDTA tubes by collaborating institutions according to the institutions' own protocols. For TCRbeta analysis, collaborator samples were shipped as frozen whole blood, as isolated PBMCs, or as DNA extracted from either sample type. Study-level results and caveats: The quantity of clinical and demographic metadata differed by source and by participant and was supplied without curation.

The clonotype comes from a woman aged 70-85 years with acute or convalescent COVID-19. The sample comprised peripheral blood.

The CDR3 sequence is CASSTRVEGAPLHF. The sequenced DNA is TGTGCCAGCAGCACGAGAGTCGAAGGGGCACCCCTCCACTTT. The sequence is built from TRBV5-6 and TRBJ1-6; the D gene is perhaps TRBD1, from 5 matching bases. Via the germline V gene, CDR1 is SGHDT and CDR2 YYEEEE. The germline ends are 16 bases apart after V is trimmed by 4 bases and J by 11 bases. The CDR3, cysteine through phenylalanine, is 14 amino acids long. Only CDR3 DNA remains: 42 bases, in frame from the first base.